Each of the 17 T cell receptor beta chains below was sequenced from the same sample in a study of blood T cell repertoires in COVID-19. Assay: immunoSEQ multiplex PCR; the TCRdb copy retains only in-frame clones and omits some. The data contain about 180,000 clones, roughly nine tenths of them seen just once; the ten biggest clones take up 1.9%. Material for sequencing was peripheral blood. Receptor source: a man aged 18-30 years who had recovered from COVID-19.

The V call is TRBV5-4, the J call TRBJ1-2, with D perhaps TRBD1 (5 bases). V shed 4 bases and J shed 0 bases, with 13 bases lying between them. Germline CDR1 and CDR2: SGHNT and YYREEE (reference sequence). CDR3 size: 15 residues. In nucleotides, the CDR3 is TGTGCCAGCAGCCGGGGGACGCAAACTAACTATGGCTACACCTTC. Residues: CASSRGTQTNYGYTF.

The gene calls are TRBV11-2 and TRBJ2-1; D not certain. Germline lookup yields CDR1 SGHAT and CDR2 FQNNGV. The ends were cut back, 0 bases at V and 3 bases at J, with 12 bases in the middle. This CDR3 region has 16 residues. CDR3 coding DNA: TGTGCCAGCAGCTTAGAGCCTGAGCGATACTACAATGAGCAGTTCTTC. Its protein is CASSLEPERYYNEQFF.

This chain connects TRBV28 to TRBJ1-2; 8 nucleotides align to TRBD1. Per the germline V gene, CDR1 is MDHEN and CDR2 is SYDVKM. This CDR3 contains 13 residues. V lost 6 bases and J lost 6; bases outside the gene matches: 6. In DNA form, the CDR3 reads TGTGCCAGCAGCACAGGGGGGACGGATGGCTACACCTTC. This encodes CASSTGGTDGYTF.

The chain employs TRBV7-2 and TRBJ1-4, with a possible D match to TRBD1 (5 bases). CDR1 SGHTA and CDR2 FQGNSA come from the germline V gene. Trimming cost V 6 bases and J 8 bases, with 16 bases left between them. The CDR3 totals 14 residues. DNA for the CDR3: TGTGCCAGCAGTCGTAACCAGGGAAACGAAAAACTGTTTTTT. Its translation: CASSRNQGNEKLFF.

The chain employs TRBV28 and TRBJ2-1; TRBD2 matches at 9 bases. Germline V gene lookup returns CDR1 MDHEN and CDR2 SYDVKM. The ends lost 5 bases at V and 0 bases at J; junction bases unmatched: 5. CDR3 length: 16 amino acids. This CDR3 is CASSLPSGNSYNEQFF. The CDR3 DNA follows: TGTGCCAGCAGTCTTCCTAGCGGGAACTCCTACAATGAGCAGTTCTTC.

The chain uses TRBV10-1 and TRBJ2-4; 14 nucleotides line up with TRBD2. Germline CDR1 WNHNN, CDR2 SYGVQD (reference sequence). V trimming: 5 bases; J trimming: 1 base; junction bases outside the gene matches: 7. CDR3 length equals 18 residues. The CDR3 nucleotides are TGCGCCAGCAGTACCGGGACTAGCGGGAGTGGGGCCAAAAACATTCAGTACTTC. Protein product: CASSTGTSGSGAKNIQYF.

The V call is TRBV3-1 (or the pseudogene TRBV3-2), the J call TRBJ2-4; no reliable D call. The CDR3 sequence is 15 residues long. V was clipped by 2 bases and J by 0 bases, with 8 bases between them. Germline V lookup: CDR1 LGHDT, CDR2 YNNKEL (reference sequence). CDR3 amino acids: CASSQNTGAKNIQYF. The CDR3 DNA is TGTGCCAGCAGCCAAAATACGGGAGCCAAAAACATTCAGTACTTC.

The count of this clone is one. The chain is built from TRBV10-3 and TRBJ2-7; D uncertain. The V end was cut by 11 bases, the J end by 5 bases, with 16 bases between. In germline, CDR1 is ENHRY, CDR2 SYGVKD. CDR3 size: 12 residues. DNA for the CDR3: TGTGCCGCCCGAAGCGACGAAAACGAGCAGTACTTC. This gives the protein CAARSDENEQYF.

This clone has only one observation. DNA of the CDR3: TGTGCCAGCAGCTTAACGGGGATTCAATATGGCTACACCTTC. Its protein product is CASSLTGIQYGYTF. The rearrangement links TRBV7-8 to TRBJ1-2, with D hard to call. CDR1 and CDR2 (germline): SGHVS, FQNEAQ. This CDR3 has 14 residues. The V and J ends lost 2 bases and 5 bases respectively, with 12 bases between them.

The chain links TRBV4-1 to TRBJ2-1; 7 positions agree with TRBD2. J lost 10 bases, V lost 1 base, and 7 bases had no gene match. Per the germline V gene, CDR1 is MGHRA and CDR2 is YSYEKL. The CDR3 length is 14 residues. In DNA form, the CDR3 reads TGCGCCAGCAGCCAAGCCTGGGGAGGGAACGAGCAGTTCTTC. Translation: CASSQAWGGNEQFF.

The V and J genes are TRBV10-2 and TRBJ1-1, with TRBD1 matching over 10 bases. Germline V gene lookup returns CDR1 WSHSY and CDR2 SAAADI. The junction had 7 bases not matched to a gene; V was cut back by 8 bases and J by 4 bases. The CDR3 contains 14 residues. CDR3: CASGEWTGGTEAFF. The CDR3 nucleotides read TGCGCCAGCGGAGAATGGACAGGGGGCACTGAAGCTTTCTTT.

V and J are TRBV9 and TRBJ1-1, with 9 nucleotides matching TRBD1. J was trimmed by 8 bases and V by 4 bases; bases with no gene match: 12. This CDR3 is built from 15 residues. Germline assignment: CDR1 SGDLS and CDR2 YYNGEE. Here the CDR3 reads CASSILAGTGIEAFF. CDR3 DNA sequence: TGTGCCAGCAGCATCCTCGCCGGGACAGGGATCGAAGCTTTCTTT.

The chain is built from TRBV27 and TRBJ2-3; a possible D gene is TRBD2 (5 bases). This CDR3 spans 15 amino acids. Germline V gene lookup returns CDR1 MNHEY and CDR2 SMNVEV (reference sequence). V was clipped by 8 bases and J by 0 bases, with 15 bases between them. The CDR3 DNA is TGTGCCAGCTCAACCCGGACTCAAAGCACAGATACGCAGTATTTT. Its translation: CASSTRTQSTDTQYF.

Only one count was recorded for this clone. The chain combines TRBV6-5 with TRBJ1-5; D remains unclear. V was clipped by 2 bases and J by 5 bases, with 16 bases between them. This CDR3 comprises 16 residues. Per germline, CDR1 MNHEY and CDR2 SVGAGI. The CDR3 nucleotides read TGTGCCAGCAGTTACCGGTTAAGAGGTGGTGATCAGCCCCAGCATTTT. Its protein product is CASSYRLRGGDQPQHF.

The chain carries TRBV6-5 and TRBJ1-4; no reliable D call. CDR3 length: 15 residues. CDR1 MNHEY and CDR2 SVGAGI come from the germline V gene. The V and J ends lost 6 bases and 2 bases respectively, with 13 bases between them. The CDR3 region has the DNA TGTGCCAGCAGGGCAGGCGCTCGGACTAATGAAAAACTGTTTTTT. Its protein product is CASRAGARTNEKLFF.

The chain is built from TRBV5-1 and TRBJ1-3, with a weak D call TRBD1 (5 bases). The CDR3 extends over 13 amino acids. V was clipped by 1 base and J by 4 bases, with 6 bases between them. In germline, CDR1 is SGHRS, CDR2 YFSETQ. The CDR3 loop is CASSLTGGNTIYF. Here the CDR3 DNA reads TGCGCCAGCAGCTTGACAGGAGGAAACACCATATATTTT.

V is TRBV19 and J is TRBJ2-1, with 9 bases aligning to TRBD2. The CDR3 has 12 amino acids. With V trimmed by 7 bases and J by 12 bases, 7 bases remained unmatched. Germline-derived CDR1 and CDR2 are LNHDA and SQIVND (reference sequence). CDR3 in DNA: TGTGCCAGTACGACTAGCGGAAGGGCGCAGTTCTTC. Amino acids: CASTTSGRAQFF.